This is a list of T cell receptor beta chains from one sample in a study of CD8+ T cells in alopecia areata. TCRdb keeps only in-frame clones here, not all; method: immunoSEQ multiplex PCR. The sample lists over 200,000 clones; under 70% were seen once. The sequencing here drew on CD4+ T cells sorted from blood, taken at week 4, from a patient treated with tofacitinib. Every receptor here comes from a human donor with alopecia areata. CDR3s include the opening cysteine and the closing phenylalanine or tryptophan. The D gene is left open where the match is weak. Not every row has a clone size; where given, it reads once, few, many or a size class.

>TRBV5-6|TRBJ2-6|NA|NA
CASSLRTHSSGANVLTF
TGTGCCAGCAGCTTGCGGACCCATAGCTCTGGGGCCAACGTCCTGACTTTC
>TRBV7-2|TRBJ1-2|NA|TRBD1
CASSFSGGNYGYTF
TGTGCCAGCAGCTTCTCAGGGGGCAACTATGGCTACACCTTC
>TRBV27|TRBJ2-3|NA|TRBD2
CASRPRGGRTDTQYF
TGTGCCAGCAGACCGCGGGGGGGCCGCACAGATACGCAGTATTTT
>TRBV10-3|TRBJ2-3|NA|TRBD1
CATADRERDTQYF
TGTGCCACCGCGGACAGGGAGAGAGATACGCAGTATTTT
>TRBV6-1|TRBJ1-2|NA|NA
CATQNQGVSYYGYTF
TGTGCCACTCAGAATCAGGGTGTTTCCTACTATGGCTACACCTTC
>TRBV5-1|TRBJ1-2|once|NA
CASSLGTFSQGGYTF
TGCGCCAGCAGCTTGGGGACGTTCTCTCAGGGTGGCTACACCTTC
>TRBV7-9|TRBJ2-3|NA|TRBD1
CASSLRGTGADTQYF
TGTGCCAGCAGCCTTCGCGGGACAGGGGCAGATACGCAGTATTTT
>TRBV23-1|TRBJ2-5|NA|NA
CASSPPPRETQYF
TGCGCCAGCAGTCCCCCCCCGCGAGAGACCCAGTACTTC
>TRBV30|TRBJ1-3|NA|NA
CAWSPGNTIYF
TGTGCCTGGAGCCCTGGAAACACCATATATTTT
>TRBV7-2|TRBJ2-5|NA|NA
CASSLAISVAGETQYF
TGTGCCAGCAGCTTAGCTATCTCCGTAGCAGGGGAGACCCAGTACTTC
>TRBV11-3|TRBJ1-1|NA|TRBD1
CASSLYRGTEAFF
TGTGCCAGCAGCTTATACAGGGGGACTGAAGCTTTCTTT
>TRBV4-2|TRBJ2-3|few|TRBD2
CASSQVASGGAGSTDTQYF
TGTGCCAGCAGCCAAGTGGCCAGCGGGGGGGCCGGGAGCACAGATACGCAGTATTTT
>TRBV27|TRBJ1-6|few|TRBD1
CASSLFRGLFHSPLHF
TGTGCCAGCAGTTTATTCAGGGGGCTTTTTCATTCACCCCTCCACTTT
>TRBV7-8|TRBJ1-5|few|NA
CASSLTLTVTLPGSQHF
TGTGCCAGCAGCTTAACGTTGACAGTTACCTTGCCGGGGTCCCAGCATTTT
>TRBV5-1|TRBJ2-5|once|TRBD2
CASSRGTSGVETQYF
TGCGCCAGCAGCCGAGGGACTAGCGGTGTAGAGACCCAGTACTTC
>TRBV9|TRBJ1-2|NA|NA
CASSAGLLSTESYGYTF
TGTGCCAGCAGCGCTGGACTCCTGAGCACAGAGAGCTATGGCTACACCTTC
>TRBV4-1|TRBJ2-5|few|TRBD1
CASSQGTGQYQETQYF
TGCGCCAGCAGCCAGGGCACGGGACAGTACCAAGAGACCCAGTACTTC
>TRBV29-1|TRBJ1-2|NA|NA
CSALQGNGYTF
TGCAGCGCCCTACAGGGTAATGGCTACACCTTC
>TRBV6-5|TRBJ2-5|NA|NA
CASSYGVGSETQYF
TGTGCCAGCAGTTACGGGGTGGGATCAGAGACCCAGTACTTC
>TRBV2|TRBJ1-4|NA|NA
CASSEIGAPGEKLFF
TGTGCCAGCAGTGAGATCGGGGCTCCAGGGGAAAAACTGTTTTTT
>TRBV25-1|TRBJ2-5|once|TRBD1
CASNQPGTGEETQYF
TGTGCCAGCAACCAACCCGGGACAGGGGAAGAGACCCAGTACTTC
>TRBV2|TRBJ1-2|NA|NA
CASTDSQGGGYTF
TGTGCCAGCACCGACTCTCAAGGGGGTGGCTACACCTTC
>TRBV11-3|TRBJ2-1|NA|TRBD2
CASSLEAGGHLNEQFF
TGTGCCAGCAGCTTAGAGGCGGGGGGGCACCTAAATGAGCAGTTCTTC
>TRBV7-2|TRBJ2-5|NA|TRBD2
CASSLALRTSGGPRETQYF
TGTGCCAGCAGCTTAGCTCTGCGGACTAGCGGGGGACCAAGGGAGACCCAGTACTTC
>TRBV13|TRBJ1-5|NA|TRBD1
CASTSVGTGGHQPQHF
TGTGCCAGCACGTCGGTCGGGACAGGGGGCCATCAGCCCCAGCATTTT
>TRBV4-1|TRBJ2-3|NA|NA
CASSQDTDTQYF
TGCGCCAGCAGCCAAGACACAGATACGCAGTATTTT
>TRBV5-1|TRBJ2-7|NA|NA
CASSLEGRGNEQYF
TGCGCCAGCAGCTTGGAGGGCAGGGGAAACGAGCAGTACTTC